Below, 8 T cell receptor beta chains from the same sample are listed, as sequenced in a study of regulatory T cells in long-lasting Graves disease. Regarding time point: newly diagnosed GD, antithyroid drugs for less than 3 months. The TCR library was made from RNA extracted from PBMCs. The authors built TCR beta libraries using iRepertoire HTBI primers and Arm-PCR of CDR3 regions. TCRdb independently ran MiXCR on the multiplex PCR reads; one entry per CDR3 protein. The sample consists of about 220,000 distinct CDR3 sequences, around 18% of them appearing once. The material sequenced was peripheral blood mononuclear cells (PBMCs), taken at new diagnosis, from a patient treated with antithyroid drugs. These receptor sequences come from a female donor with Graves disease.

This clonotype was recorded only once. This likely comes from a read error, as the CDR3 has no conserved phenylalanine or tryptophan at its end. The chain is built from TRBV3-1 and TRBJ2-3; D perhaps matches TRBD2 (5 bases). The CDR3 is made up of 15 amino acids. Germline V gene lookup returns CDR1 LGHDT and CDR2 YNNKEL (reference sequence). The CDR3 DNA sequence: TGTGCCAGCAGTGAAACGGGCTCTAGCACAGATACACAGTATTGT. This sequence encodes CASSETGSSTDTQYC.

This clonotype was counted at least ten times. The chain employs TRBV7-2 and TRBJ1-2, with 10 bases identical to TRBD1. The J segment lost 6 bases and the V segment lost 4 bases, leaving 2 bases of the junction unmatched. The CDR3 length is 13 residues. Per the germline V gene, CDR1 is SGHTA and CDR2 is FQGNSA. The CDR3 nucleotides read TGTGCCAGCAGCTACGGGACAGGGGATGGCTACACCTTC. Protein sequence: CASSYGTGDGYTF.

This clonotype appeared a few times. The J gene is TRBJ2-5, the V gene TRBV5-1; D is uncertain. Trimming removed 7 bases from V and 4 bases from J, with 11 bases in between. Germline CDR1 and CDR2: SGHRS and YFSETQ. The CDR3 is made up of 12 amino acids. The CDR3: CASQKGRETQYF. In DNA, the CDR3 is TGCGCCAGCCAAAAAGGACGAGAGACCCAGTACTTC.

The rearrangement uses TRBV11-2 and TRBJ2-5; either TRBD1 or TRBD2 may fit D (6 bases each). The V end lost 5 bases, the J end lost 5 bases, and 18 bases lay between the germline ends. The germline V gene has CDR1 SGHAT and CDR2 FQNNGV. This CDR3 is 15 amino acids long. The CDR3 loop is CASSQGGGVIETQYF. The CDR3 DNA is TGTGCCAGCAGCCAAGGAGGGGGAGTGATTGAGACCCAGTACTTC.

This clonotype was counted ten times or more. This chain links TRBV9 with TRBJ2-2, with D perhaps TRBD1 or TRBD2 (6 bases each). Trimming removed 0 bases at V and 4 bases at J, with 10 bases between. The germline gives CDR1 SGDLS, CDR2 YYNGEE. The CDR3 is made up of 15 amino acids. This chain's CDR3 is CASSVVEGGTGELFF. For the CDR3, the DNA is TGTGCCAGCAGCGTAGTGGAGGGGGGCACCGGGGAGCTGTTTTTT.

This clonotype was recorded many times. The rearrangement joins TRBV7-3 to TRBJ2-5; D remains unclear. The V gene lost 2 bases and the J gene lost 5 bases, with 9 bases spanning the gap. CDR1 SGHTA and CDR2 FQGTGA come from the germline V gene. The length of the CDR3 is 13 residues. CDR3 DNA sequence: TGTGCCAGCAGCTTATTCCCCGGGGAGACCCAGTACTTC. Residues: CASSLFPGETQYF.

There are many counts of this clonotype. V usage is TRBV6-1 and J usage is TRBJ1-1; tentatively, D is TRBD1 (5 bases). This CDR3 has 16 amino acids. Germline CDR1 reads MNHNS; CDR2 reads SASEGT. V lost 2 bases, J lost 6 bases, and 19 bases lay in between. The CDR3 reads CASSELLWTPVAEAFF. The CDR3 DNA reads as TGTGCCAGCAGTGAACTGTTGTGGACACCCGTGGCTGAAGCTTTCTTT.

At least ten counts were recorded for this clonotype. J is TRBJ2-1 and V is TRBV6-2 or TRBV6-3; TRBD2 matches 13 bases. The CDR3 runs to 16 residues. V gave up 5 bases and J gave up 2 bases; unmatched junction bases: 3. Germline assignment: CDR1 MNHEY and CDR2 SVGEGT. Here the CDR3 DNA reads TGTGCCAGCAGTACCGGACTAGCGGGGGCCTACAATGAGCAGTTCTTC. The encoded protein is CASSTGLAGAYNEQFF.